These T cell receptor beta chains were read from a single sample in a study of T cell repertoires in ileal Crohn's disease. Libraries were prepared by immunoSEQ multiplex PCR; TCRdb keeps only in-frame clonotypes and omits some of them. The data hold roughly 7,000 clones, with roughly three quarters observed a single time. Source material: ileal tissue. Receptor source: an adult with Crohn's disease. Each CDR3 is given with its conserved first and last residue. D genes are given only for firm matches. Clone size is not always given. Where it is, it says once, few, many or a class for expanded clones.

j_call | cdr3_length | v_call | d_call | clone_size | cdr3_aa | cdr3_nt
TRBJ1-2 | 13 | TRBV5-1 | TRBD1 | - | CAIRNDRGWGYTF | TGCGCCATCCGGAACGACAGGGGTTGGGGCTACACCTTC
TRBJ2-1 | 15 | TRBV28 | TRBD2 | - | CASTRPTSGRPLEVF | TGTGCCAGCACCCGCCCGACTAGCGGGAGGCCCCTAGAAGTCTTC
TRBJ1-1 | 14 | TRBV13 | - | - | CASSLRGGNTEAFF | TGTGCCAGCAGCCTACGCGGGGGGAACACTGAAGCTTTCTTT
TRBJ2-3 | 12 | TRBV19 | - | once | CASSLADDTQYF | TGTGCCAGTAGTTTGGCCGACGATACGCAGTATTTT
TRBJ2-2 | 15 | TRBV19 | TRBD1 | - | CASSRQGAGTGELFF | TGTGCCAGTAGCAGACAGGGGGCGGGCACCGGGGAGCTGTTTTTT
TRBJ1-3 | 13 | TRBV6-6 | - | - | CASSYEGGNTIYF | TGTGCCAGCAGTTACGAGGGCGGAAACACCATATATTTT
TRBJ1-5 | 16 | TRBV5-1 | TRBD1 | - | CASSLRVRGGDQPQHF | TGCGCCAGCAGCTTGCGAGTCAGGGGGGGCGATCAGCCCCAGCATTTT
TRBJ1-5 | 13 | TRBV6-5 | TRBD1 | - | CASRDRAGQPQHF | TGTGCCAGCAGGGACAGGGCTGGTCAGCCCCAGCATTTT
TRBJ2-1 | 14 | TRBV9 | TRBD2 | - | CASSSQRGYNEQFF | TGTGCCAGCAGTTCTCAGCGGGGATACAATGAGCAGTTCTTC
TRBJ2-2 | 15 | TRBV2 | TRBD2 | - | CASRRTSGNTGELFF | TGTGCCAGCAGGAGGACTAGCGGGAACACCGGGGAGCTGTTTTTT
TRBJ1-6 | 15 | TRBV14 | - | - | CASRLGSSYNSPLHF | TGTGCCAGCAGGCTCGGGAGCTCCTATAATTCACCCCTCCACTTT
TRBJ1-1 | 17 | TRBV18 | - | - | CASSVDAGPALNTEAFF | TGTGCCAGCTCAGTAGACGCAGGTCCTGCCTTGAACACTGAAGCTTTCTTT
TRBJ1-2 | 14 | TRBV6-5 | TRBD1 | once | CASSYDQGAEGYTF | TGTGCCAGCAGTTACGATCAGGGGGCGGAAGGCTACACCTTC
TRBJ1-4 | 14 | TRBV6-5 | - | - | CASSYTNNGEKLFF | TGTGCCAGCAGTTATACGAATAACGGAGAAAAACTGTTTTTT
TRBJ1-6 | 15 | TRBV19 | - | few | CASSRPGSHNSPLHF | TGTGCCAGTAGTAGGCCAGGCAGCCATAATTCACCCCTCCACTTT
TRBJ1-4 | 15 | TRBV12-5 | TRBD1 | - | CASGLGRTGGEKLFF | TGTGCTAGTGGTTTGGGGAGGACAGGGGGTGAAAAACTGTTTTTT
TRBJ1-2 | 13 | TRBV13 | - | - | CASSLAGTLTYTF | TGTGCCAGCAGCTTGGCCGGGACTCTTACCTACACCTTC
TRBJ2-3 | 16 | TRBV15 | TRBD2 | - | CATSDSSGSPTDTQYF | TGTGCCACCAGCGATTCTAGCGGGAGCCCCACAGATACGCAGTATTTT
TRBJ1-2 | 15 | TRBV2 | TRBD1 | - | CASLAGGPITDGYTF | TGTGCCAGCCTGGCAGGGGGTCCCATCACCGATGGCTACACCTTC
TRBJ2-7 | 14 | TRBV15 | TRBD1 | few | CATRNLDRSYEQYF | TGTGCCACCAGGAATCTGGACAGGTCCTACGAGCAGTACTTC
TRBJ2-7 | 15 | TRBV28 | - | few | CASSSPTPQGYEQYF | TGTGCCAGCAGTTCTCCCACCCCTCAGGGCTACGAGCAGTACTTC
TRBJ1-4 | 14 | TRBV6-1 | - | - | CASSPARSNEKLFF | TGTGCCAGCAGTCCAGCCAGATCTAATGAAAAACTGTTTTTT
TRBJ2-3 | 11 | TRBV6-5 | - | - | CASSLLDTQYF | TGTGCCAGCAGTTTATTAGATACGCAGTATTTT
TRBJ2-3 | 15 | TRBV10-3 | - | - | CAMGDGRGGTDTQYF | TGTGCCATGGGAGACGGGCGGGGAGGCACAGATACGCAGTATTTT
TRBJ2-1 | 12 | TRBV19 | - | - | CASSSGHNEQFF | TGTGCCAGTAGCAGCGGCCACAATGAGCAGTTCTTC
TRBJ1-5 | 14 | TRBV28 | - | - | CASSSGYGNQPQHF | TGTGCCAGCAGTTCAGGGTACGGCAATCAGCCCCAGCATTTT
TRBJ1-1 | 15 | TRBV10-2 | TRBD1 | - | CASTDRVGLNTEAFF | TGCGCCAGCACGGACAGGGTGGGTTTGAACACTGAAGCTTTCTTT
TRBJ2-4 | 12 | TRBV2 | - | - | CASSEAGNIQYF | TGTGCCAGCAGTGAAGCCGGTAACATTCAGTACTTC
TRBJ2-5 | 14 | TRBV7-8 | - | - | CASSFPGWSETQYF | TGTGCCAGCAGCTTCCCAGGCTGGTCCGAGACCCAGTACTTC
TRBJ1-2 | 14 | TRBV5-6 | - | - | CASSLGGINYGYTF | TGTGCCAGCAGCTTGGGCGGGATCAACTATGGCTACACCTTC
TRBJ2-4 | 16 | TRBV16 | TRBD1 | - | CASSQGQGIAKNIQYF | TGTGCCAGCAGCCAAGGACAGGGGATAGCCAAAAACATTCAGTACTTC
TRBJ1-2 | 15 | TRBV6-4 | - | - | CASSAGAGRGYGYTF | TGTGCCAGCAGCGCGGGCGCAGGGAGAGGCTATGGCTACACCTTC
TRBJ2-1 | 13 | TRBV27 | - | - | CASSFTPGNEQFF | TGTGCCAGCAGTTTTACCCCGGGCAATGAGCAGTTCTTC
TRBJ2-7 | 16 | TRBV15 | TRBD1 | - | CATSQIGQGSTYEQYF | TGTGCCACCAGCCAAATAGGACAGGGATCAACCTACGAGCAGTACTTC
TRBJ2-7 | 14 | TRBV18 | - | - | CASSALGQYYEQYF | TGTGCCAGCTCAGCTCTGGGGCAGTACTACGAGCAGTACTTC
TRBJ1-2 | 15 | TRBV27 | TRBD1 | - | CASRSLGQGALGYTF | TGTGCCAGCAGATCACTTGGACAGGGGGCTCTTGGCTACACCTTC
TRBJ1-5 | 12 | TRBV27 | - | - | CASSPFGEGLHF | TGTGCCAGCAGCCCATTTGGGGAGGGTCTGCATTTT
TRBJ2-7 | 14 | TRBV6-6 | TRBD2 | - | CASSYEAGGNEQYF | TGTGCCAGCAGTTATGAAGCGGGGGGCAACGAGCAGTACTTC
TRBJ2-3 | 15 | TRBV10-1 | TRBD1 | - | CASSESGTGTDTQYF | TGCGCCAGCAGTGAGTCGGGGACAGGCACAGATACGCAGTATTTT
TRBJ2-1 | 16 | TRBV5-1 | - | - | CASSLYYQGGYNEQFF | TGCGCCAGCAGCTTGTATTACCAGGGGGGGTACAATGAGCAGTTCTTC
TRBJ1-6 | 14 | TRBV7-2 | TRBD1 | - | CASSFRQGNSPLHF | TGTGCCAGCAGCTTTAGACAGGGGAATTCACCCCTCCACTTT
TRBJ1-3 | 14 | TRBV19 | - | - | CASSISTEGNTIYF | TGTGCCAGTAGTATCTCCACGGAAGGAAACACCATATATTTT
TRBJ2-7 | 16 | TRBV5-4 | TRBD2 | - | CASSPAAGRGLREQYF | TGTGCCAGCAGCCCTGCAGCGGGTCGGGGACTACGCGAGCAGTACTTC
TRBJ2-3 | 15 | TRBV5-5 | - | - | CASSFDGGLGDTQYF | TGTGCCAGCAGCTTCGACGGGGGCCTAGGGGATACGCAGTATTTT
TRBJ2-7 | 15 | TRBV12-5 | - | - | CASGLGATGKHEQYF | TGTGCTAGTGGTTTGGGGGCAACAGGGAAGCACGAGCAGTACTTC
TRBJ2-2 | 16 | TRBV5-6 | - | few | CASSLRLAGNTGELFF | TGTGCCAGCAGCTTAAGGTTGGCTGGGAACACCGGGGAGCTGTTTTTT
TRBJ2-1 | 16 | TRBV2 | TRBD1 | few | CASSWDRGGTYNEQFF | TGTGCCAGCAGTTGGGACAGGGGAGGAACCTACAATGAGCAGTTCTTC
TRBJ2-1 | 16 | TRBV5-8 | - | - | CASSLAGDSSYNEQFF | TGTGCCAGCAGCTTGGCGGGGGACAGCTCCTACAATGAGCAGTTCTTC
TRBJ1-1 | 14 | TRBV9 | - | - | CASSSQGFNTEAFF | TGTGCCAGCAGCTCTCAGGGTTTTAACACTGAAGCTTTCTTT
TRBJ2-7 | 14 | TRBV2 | TRBD1 | - | CASTRDRDYYEQYF | TGTGCCAGCACCCGGGACAGGGACTACTACGAGCAGTACTTC
TRBJ2-5 | 15 | TRBV25-1 | - | - | CASSDAFLGQETQYF | TGTGCCAGCAGTGACGCGTTTTTAGGGCAAGAGACCCAGTACTTC
TRBJ1-3 | 15 | TRBV5-6 | - | few | CASSLGYSSGNTIYF | TGTGCCAGCAGCTTGGGTTACAGCTCTGGAAACACCATATATTTT
TRBJ2-7 | 17 | TRBV27 | TRBD1 | - | CASSAFSGTGGFHEQYF | TGTGCCAGCAGTGCATTTTCCGGGACAGGGGGTTTCCACGAGCAGTACTTC
TRBJ2-7 | 14 | TRBV7-8 | - | - | CASSLAGNINEQYF | TGTGCCAGCAGCTTAGCAGGGAACATCAACGAGCAGTACTTC
TRBJ1-2 | 11 | TRBV7-2 | - | - | CASSLGRGYTF | TGTGCCAGCAGCCTGGGTCGAGGCTACACCTTC
TRBJ2-7 | 13 | TRBV19 | - | - | CASSIATSYEQYF | TGTGCCAGTAGTATAGCGACTAGCTACGAGCAGTACTTC
TRBJ1-6 | 14 | TRBV7-3 | - | - | CASSLTGGGSPLHF | TGTGCCAGCAGCTTAACTGGGGGTGGGTCACCCCTCCACTTT
TRBJ2-5 | 13 | TRBV5-1 | - | - | CASSLARGATQYF | TGCGCCAGCAGCTTGGCCAGGGGAGCGACCCAGTACTTC
TRBJ2-2 | 15 | TRBV25-1 | TRBD2 | - | CASSVGTSVAGELFF | TGTGCCAGCAGTGTCGGGACTAGCGTCGCCGGGGAGCTGTTTTTT
TRBJ1-5 | 14 | TRBV6-5 | TRBD1 | - | CASSQTGLNQPQHF | TGTGCCAGCAGCCAGACAGGGCTCAATCAGCCCCAGCATTTT